Listed below are T cell receptor beta chains from one sample, sequenced in a study of Ad26.COV2.S vaccination and SARS-CoV-2 variants. The protocol was immunoSEQ multiplex PCR, while the TCRdb copy is restricted to in-frame clones and leaves out a portion. The sample yields 100,000 or so clones, less than 85% seen once. The sequencing here drew on peripheral blood, taken after recovery from COVID-19. The source is a human donor who had recovered from COVID-19. Both conserved end residues are part of each CDR3. A D gene is named only where the DNA matches it firmly. Not all rows give a size; the values are once, few, many and, for expanded clones, a class.

j_call,v_call,clone_size,d_call,cdr3_nt,cdr3_aa
TRBJ2-5,TRBV29-1,NA,NA,TGCAGCGTTGAGGAAGAGACCCAGTACTTC,CSVEEETQYF
TRBJ2-2,TRBV4-1,many,TRBD2,TGCGCCAGCAGCGTCATGCGCGGGGGCGGGGAGCTGTTTTTT,CASSVMRGGGELFF
TRBJ2-3,TRBV3-1/TRBV3-2,NA,TRBD2,TGTGCCAGCAGCCCAGCGGGGAGACCCACAGATACGCAGTATTTT,CASSPAGRPTDTQYF
TRBJ1-2,TRBV7-9,NA,NA,TGTGCCAGCAGCTCTAGTAACTATGGCTACACCTTC,CASSSSNYGYTF
TRBJ1-1,TRBV3-1/TRBV3-2,NA,NA,TGTGCCAGCAGCCAAAGGACTATGGGGGCGACCACTGAAGCTTTCTTT,CASSQRTMGATTEAFF
TRBJ1-1,TRBV5-4,NA,NA,TGTGCCAGCAGCTTGGACGGAATAAACACTGAAGCTTTCTTT,CASSLDGINTEAFF
TRBJ2-1,TRBV14,NA,NA,TGTGCCAGCAGTCCAGGGTACAATGAGCAGTTCTTC,CASSPGYNEQFF
TRBJ2-7,TRBV11-2,NA,NA,TGTGCCAGCAGCTTCGGGACCGACTTCTACGAGCAGTACTTC,CASSFGTDFYEQYF
TRBJ2-5,TRBV5-1,few,NA,TGCGCCAGCCAAGAGGGGACGGAAGAGACCCAGTACTTC,CASQEGTEETQYF
TRBJ2-2,TRBV4-3,NA,TRBD1,TGCGCCAGCAGCCAGGAGACAGGGTCGAACACCGGGGAGCTGTTTTTT,CASSQETGSNTGELFF
TRBJ2-1,TRBV19,NA,TRBD2,TGTGCCAGTAGTACCCTAGCGGGGGGTTCTTTCAATGAGCAGTTCTTC,CASSTLAGGSFNEQFF
TRBJ1-5,TRBV2,NA,NA,TGTGCCAGCATCTCGGACACAAATCAGCCCCAGCATTTT,CASISDTNQPQHF
TRBJ2-7,TRBV3-1/TRBV3-2,NA,NA,TGTGCCAGCAGCCAAGATGCAGGGGCGGGATACGAGCAGTACTTC,CASSQDAGAGYEQYF
TRBJ1-2,TRBV3-1/TRBV3-2,NA,NA,TGTGCCAGCAGCCTCTTTTTCAGCTCTAACTATGGCTACACCTTC,CASSLFFSSNYGYTF
TRBJ2-7,TRBV28,NA,NA,TGTGCCAGCAGTTTGGGGAACTACGAGCAGTACTTC,CASSLGNYEQYF
TRBJ2-5,TRBV30,NA,TRBD1,TGTGCCTGGAGACGGACAGGGGAGACCCAGTACTTC,CAWRRTGETQYF
TRBJ1-6,TRBV11-2,NA,NA,TGTGCCAGCAGCTTTACACAGGGTTTGGATTCACCCCTCCACTTT,CASSFTQGLDSPLHF
TRBJ1-2,TRBV9,NA,NA,TGTGCCAGCAGCGTCAGTTACTATGGCTACACCTTC,CASSVSYYGYTF
TRBJ1-3,TRBV30,NA,NA,TGTGCCTGGAGTGTATTGCGTGGAAACACCATATATTTT,CAWSVLRGNTIYF
TRBJ1-1,TRBV19,once,NA,TGTGCCAGTAGGTGGGGCAGAATGAATCAAATGAACACTGAAGCTTTCTTT,CASRWGRMNQMNTEAFF
TRBJ1-6,TRBV27,NA,NA,TGTGCCAGCAGTTCCCCCTTGGACAATCTACTCCACTTT,CASSSPLDNLLHF
TRBJ2-7,TRBV27,NA,NA,TGTGCCAGCAGGGGAATCTCAAGCTCCTACGAGCAGTACTTC,CASRGISSSYEQYF
TRBJ2-1,TRBV12-5,NA,NA,TGTGCTAGTGGGACGGGCACCTCCTACAATGAGCAGTTCTTC,CASGTGTSYNEQFF
TRBJ1-2,TRBV10-3,NA,TRBD1,TGTGCCATCAGTCCCGGGACAGGGGGGGGGATCTATGGCTACACCTTC,CAISPGTGGGIYGYTF
TRBJ2-3,TRBV9,NA,NA,TGTGCCAGCAGCTTGTTTGGCAGGGCGCAGTATTTT,CASSLFGRAQYF
TRBJ1-4,TRBV10-2,NA,TRBD1,TGCGCCAGCAGCCCCCGGGACAGGCTTCCCACTAATGAAAAACTGTTTTTT,CASSPRDRLPTNEKLFF
TRBJ2-7,TRBV5-4,NA,NA,TGTGCCAGCAGCCCATCTAGCAGTGGATCCTACGAGCAGTACTTC,CASSPSSSGSYEQYF
TRBJ1-5,TRBV3-1/TRBV3-2,once,TRBD1,TGTGCCAGCAGCCATGAAGGACAGGGCATCCAGCCCCAGCATTTT,CASSHEGQGIQPQHF
TRBJ2-6,TRBV7-6,NA,NA,TGTGCCAGCAGCTTAGTGAGGGGGGCAGGGGCCAACGTCCTGACTTTC,CASSLVRGAGANVLTF
TRBJ1-6,TRBV6-5,few,NA,TGTGCCAGCAGTTACTCGTATAATTCACCCCTCCACTTT,CASSYSYNSPLHF
TRBJ2-7,TRBV28,NA,NA,TGTGCCAGCAGCCTGCTAGGGGCTATCAACGAGCAGTACTTC,CASSLLGAINEQYF
TRBJ1-2,TRBV6-1,NA,TRBD1,TGTGCCAGCAGTGAAGCGCCTCCAGGGGGCTATGGCTACACCTTC,CASSEAPPGGYGYTF
TRBJ2-1,TRBV7-9,NA,TRBD1,TGTGCCAGCAGCACCGGACAGGCCGGGAAGCAGTTCTTC,CASSTGQAGKQFF
TRBJ2-3,TRBV12-3/TRBV12-4,NA,NA,TGTGCCAGCAGTCGGCAGTCAGATACGCAGTATTTT,CASSRQSDTQYF
TRBJ2-5,TRBV27,NA,NA,TGTGCCAGCAGTTTAGGCGGGCCTCAAGAGACCCAGTACTTC,CASSLGGPQETQYF
TRBJ2-7,TRBV6-5,NA,NA,TGTGCCAGCAGTCCGGTCGGGGGCGAGCAGTACTTC,CASSPVGGEQYF
TRBJ2-6,TRBV28,NA,TRBD1,TGTGCCAGCAGTTTATCTGGGACAGGGCGCCCTGGGGCCAACGTCCTGACTTTC,CASSLSGTGRPGANVLTF
TRBJ1-2,TRBV10-1,NA,TRBD1,TGCGCCAGCAGTGCTGGACAGGATTATGGCTACACCTTC,CASSAGQDYGYTF
TRBJ2-1,TRBV7-9,NA,NA,TGTGCCAGCAGCTTCCGAAGAATCAATTCCTACAATGAGCAGTTCTTC,CASSFRRINSYNEQFF
TRBJ2-3,TRBV10-3,NA,TRBD2,TGTGCCATCAGTGAGTCTTCGGGGGGGAGCACAGATACGCAGTATTTT,CAISESSGGSTDTQYF
TRBJ2-7,TRBV5-4,NA,TRBD2,TGTGCCAGCAGCTTGGTCGGGGGGGCTAGCGAGCAGTACTTC,CASSLVGGASEQYF
TRBJ2-3,TRBV3-1/TRBV3-2,NA,NA,TGTGCCAGCAGCCAAGAGCCTGGACAGCAGACAGATACGCAGTATTTT,CASSQEPGQQTDTQYF